Each of the 15 T cell receptor beta chains below was sequenced from the same sample in a study of T-cell memory formation after mild COVID-19. TCRdb itself ran the 5' RACE reads through MiXCR, one entry per CDR3 protein. The sample holds approximately 580,000 distinct CDR3 sequences, around 20% seen once. The specimen was PBMCs or a T cell subset sorted from them (not recorded which). The receptor set was obtained from an adult woman who had mild COVID-19 (a few samples of this study predate the infection). Cell type and time point are not known.

This clonotype was seen ten or more times. The V and J genes are TRBV12-5 and TRBJ2-2, with TRBD1 as a possible D gene (8 bases). This CDR3 comprises 16 residues. Per the germline V gene, CDR1 is LGHNT and CDR2 is FRNRAP. Trimming took 6 bases from V and 2 from J, leaving 16 bases between them. CDR3 sequence reads: CASGSTGGVNTGELFF. The CDR3 DNA reads TGTGCTAGTGGCTCTACAGGGGGGGTCAACACCGGGGAGCTGTTTTTT.

This clonotype was seen only a few times. This chain joins TRBV12-3 or TRBV12-4 and TRBJ2-7; 9 bases agree with TRBD1. This CDR3 comprises 14 residues. V trimming: 0 bases; J trimming: 6 bases; junction bases outside the gene matches: 3. DNA of the CDR3: TGTGCCAGCAGTTTAGCCGGGACAGGGTCCGAGCAGTACTTC. This encodes CASSLAGTGSEQYF.

This clonotype was detected only a few times. The V gene is TRBV15, the J gene TRBJ2-7, with D perhaps TRBD2 (6 bases). The germline V gene has CDR1 LNHNV and CDR2 YYDKDF (reference sequence). V lost 0 bases and J lost 3, with 9 bases in between. The CDR3 runs 14 residues. The CDR3 loop is CATSREWRVYEQYF. The CDR3 nucleotides are TGTGCCACCAGCAGAGAGTGGAGGGTCTACGAGCAGTACTTC.

The rearrangement links TRBV5-1 to TRBJ2-3, with a weak D call TRBD2 (6 bases). Germline values: CDR1 SGHRS, CDR2 YFSETQ. Trimming left V 3 bases short and J 3 bases short, with 11 bases between. CDR3 length: 14 amino acids. The CDR3 loop reads CASSSCRGTDTQYF. CDR3 bases: TGCGCCAGCAGCTCTTGCCGGGGGACAGATACGCAGTATTTT.

The table lists this clonotype with a count of one. The genes are TRBV5-6 and TRBJ1-6; 9 bases map to TRBD1. With V trimmed by 1 base and J by 6 bases, 11 bases remained unmatched. Germline V CDR1 and CDR2: SGHDT, YYEEEE. This CDR3 has 18 residues. CDR3 DNA: TGTGCCAGCAGCTTGCGGGGTTCTCCGGACAGGGGTAATTCACCCCTCCACTTT. Translation gives CASSLRGSPDRGNSPLHF.

J is TRBJ1-5 and V is TRBV18, with 7 bases that match TRBD1. Germline V lookup: CDR1 KGHSH, CDR2 LQKENI. This CDR3 comprises 13 residues. After removal of 8 bases from V and 7 bases from J, the junction contained 8 bases not matched to a gene. The CDR3 DNA reads as TGTGCCAGCAGCCCAGGGGGTGAGCAGCCCCAGCATTTT. It translates to CASSPGGEQPQHF.

This clonotype was seen repeatedly, ten times or more. The V call is TRBV7-2, the J call TRBJ2-2; D uncertain. V was pared by 5 bases and J by 1 base, with 8 bases between. CDR3 size: 14 residues. The germline gives CDR1 SGHTA, CDR2 FQGNSA. Here the CDR3 reads CASSPNWNTGELFF. In DNA form, the CDR3 reads TGTGCCAGCAGCCCGAATTGGAACACCGGGGAGCTGTTTTTT.

The chain couples TRBV6-1 to TRBJ2-7, with D unresolved. Deletions cut 2 bases from V and 4 bases from J, with 9 bases between. The germline V gene encodes CDR1 MNHNS and CDR2 SASEGT. The CDR3 is 13 residues long. The CDR3 DNA reads as TGTGCCAGCAGTGAACCGGAAACTTACGAGCAGTACTTC. The encoded protein is CASSEPETYEQYF.

The gene calls are TRBV14 and TRBJ1-2; D may be TRBD1 (5 bases). V gave up 4 bases and J gave up 2 bases, with 11 bases separating them. Germline-derived CDR1 and CDR2 are SGHDN and FVKESK. The CDR3 length is 14 residues. As DNA, the CDR3 is TGTGCCAGCAGCCCCCCATGGGGGAACTATGGCTACACCTTC. Translated: CASSPPWGNYGYTF.

This clonotype was seen only a few times. The gene calls are TRBV4-3 and TRBJ2-1; D perhaps matches TRBD1 (5 bases). Germline assignment: CDR1 LGHNA and CDR2 YSLEER. The CDR3 covers 14 residues. V lost 0 bases and J 11 bases, leaving 14 bases between the germline ends. As DNA, the CDR3 is TGCGCCAGCAGCCAAGACCAGATACAGGATAAGCAGTTCTTC. Translated: CASSQDQIQDKQFF.

This clonotype was recorded a few times. CDR3 nucleotide sequence: TGTGCCAGCAGCCCCTCCCAGGGAGGGTCGCCCTATGGCTACACCTTC. This sequence encodes CASSPSQGGSPYGYTF. The chain combines TRBV9 with TRBJ1-2, with D perhaps matching TRBD1 (5 bases). The V gene's germline CDR1 is SGDLS and CDR2 YYNGEE. CDR3 length: 16 residues. Trimming took 4 bases from V and 4 from J, leaving 20 bases between them.

This clonotype was seen a few times. CDR3 protein: CSAGKVVQEKLFF. DNA of the CDR3: TGCAGTGCTGGAAAGGTCGTTCAGGAAAAACTGTTTTTT. The chain uses TRBV20-1 and TRBJ1-4; no clear D gene. Germline CDR1 is DFQATT and CDR2 is SNEGSKA (reference sequence). The ends were cut back, 5 bases at V and 8 bases at J, with 15 bases in the middle. The CDR3 length is 13 residues.

J is TRBJ2-5 and V is TRBV7-2; D is possibly TRBD1 or TRBD2 (5 bases each). Trimming shortened V by 2 bases and J by 5 bases, and 12 bases separated the two germline ends. CDR1 is SGHTA, CDR2 FQGNSA, per germline. This CDR3 is built from 14 residues. The CDR3 loop reads CASSLFRGRETQYF. CDR3 nucleotide sequence: TGTGCCAGCAGCTTATTCCGGGGCCGTGAGACCCAGTACTTC.

The table lists this clonotype with many counts. This chain uses TRBV25-1 with TRBJ2-7, with 9 bases aligning to TRBD1. Per germline, CDR1 MGHDK and CDR2 SYGVNS. J lost 7 bases, V lost 0 bases, and 7 bases had no gene match. CDR3 length: 15 residues. CDR3 DNA sequence: TGTGCCAGCAGTGAATACGGAACAGGGGGCGGAGAGCAGTACTTC. Its protein is CASSEYGTGGGEQYF.

V gene TRBV12-3 or TRBV12-4 combines with J gene TRBJ1-1; 9 bases agree with TRBD1. V was pared by 5 bases and J by 1 base, with 5 bases of the junction left unmatched. This CDR3 is 15 amino acids long. This CDR3 is CASSPGTGTNTEAFF. CDR3 bases: TGTGCCAGCAGTCCCGGGACAGGGACGAACACTGAAGCTTTCTTT.